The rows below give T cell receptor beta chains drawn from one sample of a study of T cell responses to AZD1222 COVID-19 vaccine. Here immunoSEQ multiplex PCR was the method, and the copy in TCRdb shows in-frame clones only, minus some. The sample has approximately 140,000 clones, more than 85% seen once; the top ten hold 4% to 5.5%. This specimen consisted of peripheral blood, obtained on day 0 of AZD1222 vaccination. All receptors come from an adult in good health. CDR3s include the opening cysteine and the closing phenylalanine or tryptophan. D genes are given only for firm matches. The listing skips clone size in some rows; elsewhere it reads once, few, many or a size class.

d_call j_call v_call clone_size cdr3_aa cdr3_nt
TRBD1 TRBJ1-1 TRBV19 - CASSPDQGQLNTEAFF TGTGCCAGTAGTCCAGACCAGGGACAGCTGAACACTGAAGCTTTCTTT
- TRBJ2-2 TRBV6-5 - CAILRVDTGELFF TGTGCCATCCTTCGGGTGGACACCGGGGAGCTGTTTTTT
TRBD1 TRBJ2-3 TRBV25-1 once CASSLDRGGGTDTQYF TGTGCCAGCAGCCTCGACAGGGGCGGGGGCACAGATACGCAGTATTTT
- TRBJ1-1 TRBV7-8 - CASSLVGGNTEAFF TGTGCCAGCAGCTTAGTTGGAGGTAACACTGAAGCTTTCTTT
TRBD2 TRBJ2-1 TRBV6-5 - CASISGTSHNEQFF TGTGCCAGCATCTCGGGGACTAGCCACAATGAGCAGTTCTTC
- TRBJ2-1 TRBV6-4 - CASSAQQGYEQFF TGTGCCAGCAGTGCACAACAGGGTTATGAGCAGTTCTTC
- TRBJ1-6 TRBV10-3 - CAISEERSPLHF TGTGCCATCAGTGAGGAACGTTCACCCCTCCACTTT
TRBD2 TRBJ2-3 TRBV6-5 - CASSTTSGGRDTQYF TGTGCCAGCAGTACTACTAGCGGGGGAAGAGATACGCAGTATTTT
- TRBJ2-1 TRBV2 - CASSSTGPFFDNEQFF TGTGCCAGCAGCTCAACCGGGCCTTTCTTTGATAATGAGCAGTTCTTC
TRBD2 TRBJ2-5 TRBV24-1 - CATSEASGATQYF TGTGCCACCAGTGAGGCTAGCGGTGCGACCCAGTACTTC
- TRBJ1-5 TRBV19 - CASSADRRLDGNQPQHF TGTGCCAGTAGTGCGGACCGGCGGTTAGATGGCAATCAGCCCCAGCATTTT
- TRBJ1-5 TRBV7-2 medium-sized CASSLDSQVGQPQHF TGTGCCAGCAGCTTAGACAGCCAGGTTGGTCAGCCCCAGCATTTT
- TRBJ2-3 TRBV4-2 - CASSQSGTDTQYF TGTGCCAGCAGCCAGAGTGGGACAGATACGCAGTATTTT
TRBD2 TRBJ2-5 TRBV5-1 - CASSDGLAGTGETQYF TGCGCCAGCAGCGACGGACTAGCGGGAACTGGAGAGACCCAGTACTTC
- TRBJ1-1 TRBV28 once CASSLVRTEAFF TGTGCCAGCAGTTTGGTCAGGACTGAAGCTTTCTTT
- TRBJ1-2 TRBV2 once CATSWAGGDYGYTF TGTGCCACCAGTTGGGCGGGGGGTGACTATGGCTACACCTTC
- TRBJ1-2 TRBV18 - CASSPWRGLGYGYTF TGTGCCAGCTCACCATGGCGGGGGCTTGGCTATGGCTACACCTTC
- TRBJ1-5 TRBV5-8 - CASRPDYQPQHF TGTGCCAGCAGGCCGGACTATCAGCCCCAGCATTTT
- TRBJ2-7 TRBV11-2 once CASSLDRSYEQYF TGTGCCAGCAGCTTAGACAGATCCTACGAGCAGTACTTC
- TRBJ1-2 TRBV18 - CASSPGAANYGYTF TGTGCCAGCTCACCAGGCGCAGCCAACTATGGCTACACCTTC
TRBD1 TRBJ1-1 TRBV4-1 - CASSLWTGTMNTEAFF TGCGCCAGCAGCCTATGGACAGGTACCATGAACACTGAAGCTTTCTTT
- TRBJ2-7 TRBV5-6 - CASSLYQSPYEQYF TGTGCCAGCAGCTTGTACCAGAGCCCCTACGAGCAGTACTTC
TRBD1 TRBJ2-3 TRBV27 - CASGPLGGSTDTQYF TGTGCCAGCGGGCCCCTAGGGGGCTCAACAGATACGCAGTATTTT
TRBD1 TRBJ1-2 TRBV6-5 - CASSRQGASGYTF TGTGCCAGCAGTCGACAGGGGGCGTCTGGCTACACCTTC
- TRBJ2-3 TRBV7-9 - CASSLGSTDTQYF TGTGCCAGCAGCTTGGGCAGCACAGATACGCAGTATTTT
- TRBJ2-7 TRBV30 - CAWKEVPYAPNYEQYF TGTGCCTGGAAAGAGGTACCCTATGCCCCTAACTACGAGCAGTACTTC
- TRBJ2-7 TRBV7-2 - CASSLGGSVRFEQYF TGTGCCAGCAGTCTCGGGGGATCCGTCCGCTTCGAGCAGTACTTC
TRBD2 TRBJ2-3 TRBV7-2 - CASSSQSGVSTDTQYF TGTGCCAGCAGCTCCCAAAGCGGGGTTAGCACAGATACGCAGTATTTT
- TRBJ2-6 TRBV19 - CASRGNGANVLTF TGTGCCAGCCGAGGGAATGGGGCCAACGTCCTGACTTTC
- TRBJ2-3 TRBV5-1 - CASSPMTSTDTQYF TGCGCCAGCAGCCCTATGACCAGCACAGATACGCAGTATTTT
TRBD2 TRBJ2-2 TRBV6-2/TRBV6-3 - CASSYRREVGTGELFF TGTGCCAGCAGTTACCGGCGGGAGGTGGGAACCGGGGAGCTGTTTTTT
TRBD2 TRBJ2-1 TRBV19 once CASSIREGSSYNEQFF TGTGCCAGTAGTATAAGGGAGGGAAGCTCCTACAATGAGCAGTTCTTC
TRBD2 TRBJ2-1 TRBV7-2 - CASSLRSRYAGERDEQFF TGTGCCAGCAGCTTAAGGTCTAGGTATGCGGGAGAGCGGGATGAGCAGTTCTTC
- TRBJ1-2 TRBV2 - CATRTLSYGYTF TGTGCCACTCGTACGTTGAGCTATGGCTACACCTTC
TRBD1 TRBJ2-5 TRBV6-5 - CASSTRQGWETQYF TGTGCCAGCAGTACAAGACAGGGTTGGGAGACCCAGTACTTC
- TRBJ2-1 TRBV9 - CASSVEVDGAYNEQFF TGTGCCAGCAGCGTAGAGGTAGATGGGGCCTACAATGAGCAGTTCTTC
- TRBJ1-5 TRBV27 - CASSLSGWRGQPQHF TGTGCCAGCAGTTTAAGTGGTTGGCGGGGCCAGCCCCAGCATTTT
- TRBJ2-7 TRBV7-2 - CASSPSGFSYEQYF TGTGCCAGCAGCCCCTCGGGCTTCTCCTACGAGCAGTACTTC
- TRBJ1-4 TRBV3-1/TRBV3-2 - CASSQGQVNEKLFF TGTGCCAGCAGCCAAGGGCAAGTTAATGAAAAACTGTTTTTT
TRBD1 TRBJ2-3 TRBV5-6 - CASSLAGTGSTDTQYF TGTGCCAGCAGCTTGGCAGGGACAGGGTCCACAGATACGCAGTATTTT
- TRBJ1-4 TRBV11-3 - CASSPDRRREKLFF TGTGCCAGCAGCCCGGACCGGAGAAGGGAAAAACTGTTTTTT
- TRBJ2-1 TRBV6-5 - CASSYGTSWNEQFF TGTGCCAGCAGTTACGGCACCTCTTGGAATGAGCAGTTCTTC
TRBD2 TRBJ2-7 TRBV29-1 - CSVALAGVVEQYF TGCAGCGTGGCACTAGCGGGAGTAGTAGAGCAGTACTTC
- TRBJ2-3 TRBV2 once CATMSGVSTDTQYF TGTGCCACCATGAGTGGGGTAAGCACAGATACGCAGTATTTT
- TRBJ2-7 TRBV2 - CASNPFGFKGYEQYF TGTGCCAGCAACCCTTTTGGGTTCAAGGGGTACGAGCAGTACTTC